One sample yielded the 20 T cell receptor beta chains listed below, sequenced in a study of T cell repertoires in cytomegalovirus infection. TCRdb re-called the reads with MiXCR, one entry per CDR3 protein. The top ten hold 30% to 40% of the sample, which has over 100,000 distinct CDR3 sequences, over 9% seen once. Their specific antigens are unknown. The sequencing input was PBMCs, sequenced either directly or after in vitro stimulation (not recorded which). These TCRs come from a human donor in good health (CMV status not recorded). Some clones in this sample may be carry-over from other donors' samples.

This clonotype came up many times. The chain has TRBV11-3 and TRBJ2-5; D may be TRBD1 (5 bases). Germline values: CDR1 SGHNT, CDR2 YENEEA. With 4 bases removed from V and 1 base from J, the gap between germline ends came to 13 bases. The CDR3 consists of 15 residues. The DNA of the CDR3 is TGTGCCAGCAGCTGGAGATCGCAGGGCCAAGAGACCCAGTACTTC. This codes for CASSWRSQGQETQYF.

There are many counts of this clonotype. The J gene is TRBJ2-5, the V gene TRBV28; D gene ambiguous. The germline V gene encodes CDR1 MDHEN and CDR2 SYDVKM. The CDR3 has 12 amino acids. V was cut by 7 bases and J by 5 bases, with 11 bases left in between. The chain's CDR3 is CASTTLLETQYF. The CDR3 nucleotides read TGTGCCAGCACCACCCTTCTCGAGACCCAGTACTTC.

This clonotype was found many times. The chain combines TRBV7-2 with TRBJ2-1; D is uncertain. V lost 1 base to trimming and J lost 0 bases, with 10 bases between them. Germline V gene sequence: CDR1 SGHTA, CDR2 FQGNSA. CDR3 size: 16 residues. CDR3 protein: CASSLGLSRSYNEQFF. CDR3 DNA: TGTGCCAGCAGCTTAGGTCTATCCCGCTCCTACAATGAGCAGTTCTTC.

This clonotype was detected only a few times. The rearrangement joins TRBV2 to TRBJ2-1; D may be TRBD2 (6 bases). The germline V gene has CDR1 SNHLY and CDR2 FYNNEI. V was pared by 7 bases and J by 0 bases, with 10 bases between. The CDR3 consists of 14 residues. The CDR3 nucleotides read TGTGCCAGCACTCGGGAGTCCTCCTACAATGAGCAGTTCTTC. This gives the protein CASTRESSYNEQFF.

This clonotype was picked up a small number of times. The chain carries TRBV11-2 and TRBJ2-7; D unclear. CDR3 size: 11 residues. Germline V lookup: CDR1 SGHAT, CDR2 FQNNGV. V shed 1 base and J shed 9 bases, with 7 bases lying between them. In DNA form, the CDR3 reads TGTGCCAGCAGCTTAGCGAGCGCGCAGTACGTC. Protein: CASSLASAQYV.

This clonotype was recorded at least ten times. The chain links TRBV6-2 or TRBV6-3 to TRBJ2-1, with a weak D call TRBD2 (6 bases). This CDR3 comprises 12 residues. Germline V gene sequence: CDR1 MNHEY, CDR2 SVGEGT. V was cut by 4 bases and J by 7 bases, with 8 bases left in between. CDR3 bases: TGTGCCAGCAGTTTGGCGGGGAATGAGCAGTTCTTC. It translates to CASSLAGNEQFF.

This clonotype was seen many times. CDR3 protein: CASSLVRRGGADTQYF. The CDR3 DNA is TGTGCCAGCAGCTTAGTGCGACGAGGGGGCGCAGATACGCAGTATTTT. The chain has TRBV7-8 and TRBJ2-3, with 7 nucleotides matching TRBD1. This CDR3 contains 16 residues. Losses at the gene ends were 1 base for V and 4 bases for J; bases not matched to a gene: 8. CDR1 and CDR2 from the germline V gene are SGHVS and FQNEAQ.

This clonotype was counted many times. The chain links TRBV7-2 to TRBJ2-3, with TRBD1 matching 7 bases. J gave up 5 bases and V 2 bases, and 7 bases lay outside the gene matches. Germline assignment: CDR1 SGHTA and CDR2 FQGNSA. The CDR3 contains 15 residues. CDR3 sequence: CASSLIGTARDTQYF. Written as DNA, the CDR3 is TGTGCCAGCAGCTTAATTGGGACAGCAAGAGATACGCAGTATTTT.

The J gene is TRBJ1-1, the V gene TRBV18; 8 bases line up with TRBD1. The junction had 20 bases not matched to a gene; V was cut back by 6 bases and J by 5 bases. CDR1 is KGHSH and CDR2 is LQKENI in the germline V gene. The CDR3 sequence is 18 residues long. CDR3 DNA sequence: TGTGCCAGCTCGGACCAAGTCGGGACAGGAGTTGGAAAAACTGAAGCTTTCTTT. Encoded protein: CASSDQVGTGVGKTEAFF.

This clonotype was counted many times. The chain carries TRBV7-6 and TRBJ2-5, with 7 bases matching TRBD2. J was trimmed by 1 base and V by 3 bases; bases with no gene match: 5. Germline V gene lookup returns CDR1 SGHVS and CDR2 FNYEAQ. The CDR3 covers 15 residues. This chain's CDR3 is CASSLGGTFQETQYF. The DNA of the CDR3 is TGTGCCAGCAGCTTGGGAGGGACTTTCCAAGAGACCCAGTACTTC.

This clonotype was picked up many times. This chain connects TRBV7-2 to TRBJ1-4; a weak D match, TRBD1 (5 bases). Germline CDR1 SGHTA, CDR2 FQGNSA. The CDR3 covers 14 residues. Trimming shortened V by 2 bases and J by 8 bases, and 12 bases separated the two germline ends. CDR3 nucleotides: TGTGCCAGCAGCTTACCCGCAGGGATCGAAAAACTGTTTTTT. Protein product: CASSLPAGIEKLFF.

The chain carries TRBV24-1 and TRBJ2-3, with a weak D call TRBD2 (6 bases). Germline lookup yields CDR1 KGHDR and CDR2 SFDVKD. The V gene lost 9 bases and the J gene lost 2 bases, with 8 bases spanning the gap. The CDR3 consists of 12 residues. CDR3 protein: CATGTYTDTQYF. The CDR3, as DNA: TGTGCCACCGGGACTTACACAGATACGCAGTATTTT.

This clonotype came up a few times. CDR3 loop: CASSQDLGGSAAKNIQYF. Written as DNA, the CDR3 is TGCGCCAGCAGCCAAGATTTGGGCGGGAGTGCGGCCAAAAACATTCAGTACTTC. The chain links TRBV4-3 to TRBJ2-4; 7 bases fit TRBD2. The CDR3 is 18 residues long. Trimming at V came to 0 bases and at J to 1 base, leaving 9 bases not matched to a gene. Germline V lookup: CDR1 LGHNA, CDR2 YSLEER.

Only a few counts were recorded for this clonotype. The gene calls are TRBV19 and TRBJ2-7; 8 bases map to TRBD2. CDR1 is LNHDA and CDR2 is SQIVND in the germline V gene (reference sequence). After removal of 10 bases from V and 7 bases from J, the junction contained 15 bases not matched to a gene. The CDR3 covers 14 residues. The CDR3 sequence: CATNPGLDSWEQYF. The CDR3 coding sequence is TGTGCCACCAATCCGGGACTAGATAGTTGGGAGCAGTACTTC. Looking up the rest from reference TRBV19 and TRBJ2-7 gives the full variable domain: DGGITQSPKYLFRKEGQNVTLSCEQNLNHDAMYWYRQDPGQGLRLIYYSQIVNDFQKGDIAEGYSVSREKKESFPLTVTSAQKNPTAFYLCATNPGLDSWEQYFGPGTRLTVT.

About this clonotype: Mismatch with germline at one junction end may stem from a read error. The rearrangement uses TRBV6-5 and TRBJ2-1; 8 bases align to TRBD2. This CDR3 has 13 amino acids. Germline CDR1 and CDR2: MNHEY and SVGAGI. CDR3 sequence: CASRGLVYNEQLF. The CDR3 nucleotides read TGTGCCAGCAGGGGACTAGTCTACAATGAGCAGCTCTTC.

Worth noting for this clonotype: This could be a read error, since a much larger clone is one nucleotide away. The chain uses TRBV5-6 and TRBJ2-5; the D gene is possibly TRBD1 (6 bases). The CDR3 contains 14 residues. Germline CDR1 SGHDT, CDR2 YYEEEE. V was shortened by 0 bases and J by 5 bases, with 11 bases between the two germline ends. The CDR3 region has the DNA TGTGCCAGCAGCTTGGAGGGGGAGTGGGAGACCCAGTACTTC. Its protein product is CASSLEGEWETQYF.

This clonotype was picked up many times. The chain links TRBV4-2 to TRBJ2-5; possibly TRBD2 for D (6 bases). Germline-derived CDR1 and CDR2 are LGHNA and YNFKEQ. This CDR3 has 14 residues. V was cut by 5 bases and J by 4 bases, with 14 bases left in between. The CDR3 DNA reads as TGTGCCAGCAGCAGACCCGGGACTCGAGAGACCCAGTACTTC. As protein: CASSRPGTRETQYF.

There are a few counts of this clonotype. The chain joins TRBV6-6 to TRBJ1-6, with a weak D call TRBD1 (6 bases). Germline V gene sequence: CDR1 MNHNY, CDR2 SVGAGI (reference sequence). The CDR3 covers 15 residues. V lost 6 bases, J lost 9 bases, and 18 bases lay in between. CDR3 protein: CASSLIQGEGSPLHF. CDR3 DNA sequence: TGTGCCAGCAGCCTGATACAGGGAGAGGGTTCACCCCTCCACTTT.

This clonotype occurred many times. V is TRBV7-2 and J is TRBJ2-4, with D perhaps TRBD1 (6 bases). Germline CDR1 reads SGHTA; CDR2 reads FQGNSA. V shed 2 bases and J shed 4 bases, with 12 bases lying between them. The CDR3 totals 15 residues. CDR3 sequence (DNA): TGTGCCAGCAGCTTAACCCGGACAGAGAAAAACATTCAGTACTTC. It specifies CASSLTRTEKNIQYF.

This clonotype showed up just a few times. The V gene is TRBV2, the J gene TRBJ1-2; D unclear. Trimming removed 8 bases from V and 1 base from J, with 5 bases in between. CDR1 is SNHLY and CDR2 is FYNNEI in the germline V gene. CDR3 length: 11 amino acids. The CDR3 bases are TGTGCCAGCTCTAATAACTATGGCTACACCTTC. This gives the protein CASSNNYGYTF.